The rows below give T cell receptor beta chains drawn from one sample of a study of blood T cell repertoires in COVID-19. Assay: immunoSEQ multiplex PCR; the TCRdb copy retains only in-frame clones and omits some. The table has over 200,000 clones, roughly 87% seen once; the top ten hold about 2%. What was sequenced was peripheral blood. All receptors derive from a man aged 35-49 years with active or convalescent COVID-19. The CDR3 runs from the conserved cysteine through the conserved F or W.

v_gene,CDR3aa
TRBV19,CASSVSLAGTYEQYF
TRBV2,CASSDTGGTYNEQFF
TRBV7-6,CASSLALRSGTDTQYF
TRBV10-3,CAISESASGVLWTQYF
TRBV27,CASSYRGPDGYTF
TRBV7-9,CASSPTGRDEKLFF
TRBV5-4,CASSTDRHGYTF
TRBV7-9,CASSSHRMGEAFF
TRBV6-5,CASSISHASPLHF
TRBV7-2,CASSLESGLLNSPLHF
TRBV25-1,CASRQGGGGYTF
TRBV5-6,CASSFAATGELFF
TRBV29-1,CSVGQVLVTEAFF
TRBV10-3,CAIRSGQYNQPQHF
TRBV5-1,CASSSSGTGSDTQYF
TRBV5-4,CASEAGGSRNEQFF
TRBV28,CASSFEMGTGPLNGYEQYF
TRBV5-1,CASSKGQLGGSKNIQYF
TRBV11-1,CASSLGLAGLNEQFF
TRBV6-5,CASTRGNMNTIYF
TRBV5-8,CASSSLGDSRGVQYF
TRBV15,CATSRDVAAGGPGNIQYF
TRBV18,CASSQQGPSNTGELFF
TRBV27,CASSLTGEGYTF
TRBV7-2,CASSILGAGYNEQFF
TRBV5-4,CASSFPGAAEQYF
TRBV28,CASTPIWQGASQPQHF
TRBV30,CAWSVRYSPYEQYF
TRBV29-1,CSVVISGRASETQYF
TRBV7-3,CASSLAPTGPGNTIYF
TRBV5-4,CASSLVGTGVSWYF
TRBV28,CASGRGGPYGYTF
TRBV28,CASRDTASYEQYF
TRBV5-6,CASSLATGVLSGNTIYF
TRBV12-3/TRBV12-4,CASSLRAGKAFF
TRBV25-1,CASSLTGGNEKLFF
TRBV4-1,CASSLPGMNTEAFF
TRBV27,CASSTSGTGDNSPLHF
TRBV18,CASSQAGGSYNEQFF
TRBV28,CASSPGPYSNQPQHF
TRBV2,CASNTGTGLAGFFTGELFF
TRBV27,CASNHGTSGYNEQFF
TRBV5-1,CASSFGTGRYEQYF
TRBV6-5,CASSRLAGGPGEQYF
TRBV7-9,CASSRRGEEDTEAFF
TRBV5-8,CASSLLNRGYHEQYF
TRBV7-9,CASSPGEGTEAFF
TRBV19,CASTLAGATDTQYF
TRBV6-6,CASSPHGGATNEKLFF
TRBV19,CASSNLAGGNQETQYF
TRBV19,CASSIDSVFFSNQPQHF
TRBV21-1,CASSKASRLIIPGQLRQPQHF
TRBV5-4,CASSARPSGGKDTQYF
TRBV9,CASSWTGSTDTQYF
TRBV28,CASSSPTRLEQETQYF